This T cell receptor (beta chain) was retrieved from a study of blood T cell repertoires in COVID-19. As for the study in general: From T cells, B-cell-depleted T cells, or PBMCs came the material, which was cDNA or gDNA.

The data were produced by immunoSEQ multiplex PCR, yet TCRdb's version contains in-frame clones alone and is incomplete. Of some 120,000 clones in the sample, approximately 86% were seen once. The sequence came from a woman aged 45-60 years with active or convalescent COVID-19. The sample was peripheral blood.

In DNA form, the CDR3 reads TGTGCCACCAGTTATTCGGAGTCAGCGGTCACCGGGGAGCTGTTTTTT. As protein: CATSYSESAVTGELFF. J is TRBJ2-2 and V is TRBV24-1, with D maybe TRBD2 (5 bases). Trimming removed 6 bases at V and 4 bases at J, with 17 bases between. The CDR3 has 16 amino acids. Per the germline V gene, CDR1 is KGHDR and CDR2 is SFDVKD.